These 8 T cell receptor beta chains came from one sample sequenced in a study of T cell changes during pregnancy in multiple sclerosis. This table comes from immunoSEQ multiplex PCR, and its TCRdb copy is limited to in-frame clones, with some not included. The data contain 60,000 to 75,000 clones, approximately 93% of them singletons. Specimen: CD8+ T cells from peripheral blood mononuclear cells, collected in the second trimester of pregnancy. Every receptor here comes from a female donor with multiple sclerosis, enrolled in a pregnancy study.

This chain links TRBV9 with TRBJ1-5; D may be TRBD1 (5 bases). Per the germline V gene, CDR1 is SGDLS and CDR2 is YYNGEE. This CDR3 region has 14 residues. Trimming took 4 bases from V and 3 from J, leaving 11 bases between them. Written as DNA, the CDR3 is TGTGCCAGCAGCTTTGGGGACTACAATCAGCCCCAGCATTTT. This codes for CASSFGDYNQPQHF.

This chain connects TRBV2 to TRBJ1-1; possibly TRBD1 for D (6 bases). The CDR3 runs to 14 residues. Germline CDR1 SNHLY, CDR2 FYNNEI. The V and J ends lost 8 bases and 3 bases respectively, with 16 bases between them. CDR3 nucleotides: TGTGCCAGCCCGAGGGGGAAAATGGACACTGAAGCTTTCTTT. Amino acid sequence: CASPRGKMDTEAFF.

V and J are TRBV5-1 and TRBJ1-1; no clear D gene. The germline CDR1 and CDR2 sequences are SGHRS and YFSETQ. Trimming took off 1 base at V and 1 base at J, with 5 bases between the two ends. The CDR3 runs to 13 residues. The DNA for the CDR3 is TGCGCCAGCAGCTTGACACCGAACACTGAAGCTTTCTTT. Amino acid sequence: CASSLTPNTEAFF.

The chain employs TRBV14 and TRBJ1-3; D uncertain. This CDR3 is built from 16 residues. Trimming stripped 6 bases from V and 0 bases from J, with 15 bases between. Germline CDR1 SGHDN, CDR2 FVKESK. Here the CDR3 reads CASSVLLPSSGNTIYF. In nucleotides, the CDR3 is TGTGCCAGCAGTGTTCTGTTACCGAGCTCTGGAAACACCATATATTTT. The whole variable domain, filled in from reference TRBV14 and TRBJ1-3, reads EAGVTQFPSHSVIEKGQTVTLRCDPISGHDNLYWYRRVMGKEIKFLLHFVKESKQDESGMPNNRFLAERTGGTYSTLKVQPAELEDSGVYFCASSVLLPSSGNTIYFGEGSWLTVV.

The chain employs TRBV5-1 and TRBJ2-1; 8 nucleotides line up with TRBD1. Germline-derived CDR1 and CDR2 are SGHRS and YFSETQ. CDR3 length: 20 residues. V shed 0 bases, J shed 0 bases, and the junction held 14 bases outside the gene matches. This CDR3 reads CASSLVRGQVTRSSYNEQFF. The CDR3 DNA is TGCGCCAGCAGCTTGGTGAGGGGACAGGTTACTCGCAGCTCCTACAATGAGCAGTTCTTC. Complete variable domain (other parts from reference TRBV5-1 and TRBJ2-1): KAGVTQTPRYLIKTRGQQVTLSCSPISGHRSVSWYQQTPGQGLQFLFEYFSETQRNKGNFPGRFSGRQFSNSRSEMNVSTLELGDSALYLCASSLVRGQVTRSSYNEQFFGPGTRLTVL.

V usage is TRBV6-1 and J usage is TRBJ2-3, with 10 bases identical to TRBD1. This CDR3 has 15 amino acids. V dropped 4 bases and J dropped 6; count of bases not matched to a gene: 7. From germline, CDR1 is MNHNS and CDR2 SASEGT. The DNA of the CDR3 is TGTGCCAGCAGTGTCGGGACAGGGGAGACGGATACGCAGTATTTT. As protein: CASSVGTGETDTQYF.

The chain has TRBV27 and TRBJ2-7; 9 bases line up with TRBD1. Losses at the gene ends were 3 bases for V and 0 bases for J; bases not matched to a gene: 3. CDR1 and CDR2 (germline): MNHEY, SMNVEV (reference sequence). CDR3 length: 15 residues. The CDR3 is CASSFGTGYSYEQYF. The CDR3 region has the DNA TGTGCCAGCAGTTTCGGGACAGGGTACTCCTACGAGCAGTACTTC.

This clone was counted only a few times. The V gene is TRBV5-1, the J gene TRBJ1-3; TRBD1 agrees at 8 bases. Germline V gene sequence: CDR1 SGHRS, CDR2 YFSETQ. J gave up 0 bases and V 4 bases, and 3 bases lay outside the gene matches. The CDR3 loop spans 15 amino acids. CDR3 in amino acids: CASSITGGSGNTIYF. In DNA form, the CDR3 reads TGCGCCAGCAGCATAACAGGGGGCTCTGGAAACACCATATATTTT.